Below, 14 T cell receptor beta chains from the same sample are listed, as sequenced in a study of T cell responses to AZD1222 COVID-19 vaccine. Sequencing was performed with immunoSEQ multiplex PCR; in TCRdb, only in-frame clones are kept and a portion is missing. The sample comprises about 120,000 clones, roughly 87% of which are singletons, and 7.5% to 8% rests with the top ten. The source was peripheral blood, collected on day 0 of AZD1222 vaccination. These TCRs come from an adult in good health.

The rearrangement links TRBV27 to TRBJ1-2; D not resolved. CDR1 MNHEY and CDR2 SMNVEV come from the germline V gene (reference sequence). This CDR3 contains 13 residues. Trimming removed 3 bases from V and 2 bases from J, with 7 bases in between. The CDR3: CASSFGVNYGYTF. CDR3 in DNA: TGTGCCAGCAGTTTCGGGGTCAACTATGGCTACACCTTC.

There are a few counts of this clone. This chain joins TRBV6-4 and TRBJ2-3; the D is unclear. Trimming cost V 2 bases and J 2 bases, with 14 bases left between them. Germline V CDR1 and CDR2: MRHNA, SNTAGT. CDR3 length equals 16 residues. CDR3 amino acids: CASSDGRNSPTDTQYF. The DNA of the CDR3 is TGTGCCAGCAGTGACGGACGGAATAGCCCCACAGATACGCAGTATTTT.

CDR3 bases: TGTGCCAGCAGTTTATGGGGGGGTGGTATCGAATCACCCCTCCACTTT. Translation gives CASSLWGGGIESPLHF. The rearrangement links TRBV27 to TRBJ1-6, with TRBD1 as a possible D gene (5 bases). V was cut by 1 base and J by 10 bases, with 17 bases left in between. Per the germline V gene, CDR1 is MNHEY and CDR2 is SMNVEV (reference sequence). The CDR3 has 16 amino acids.

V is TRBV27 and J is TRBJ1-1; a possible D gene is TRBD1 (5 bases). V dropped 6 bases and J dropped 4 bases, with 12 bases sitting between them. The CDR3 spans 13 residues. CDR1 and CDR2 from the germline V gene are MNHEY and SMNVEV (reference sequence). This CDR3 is CASSSQGRTEAFF. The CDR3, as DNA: TGTGCCAGCAGCTCTCAGGGTCGCACTGAAGCTTTCTTT.

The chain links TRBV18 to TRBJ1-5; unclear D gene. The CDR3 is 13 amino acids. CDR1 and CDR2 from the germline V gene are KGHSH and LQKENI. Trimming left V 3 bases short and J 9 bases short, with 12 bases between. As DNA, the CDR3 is TGTGCCAGCTCACCGGCCGCTTTGGGGCCCCAGCATTTT. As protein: CASSPAALGPQHF.

The CDR3 DNA sequence: TGCGCCAGCAGCTTGGCCGCTACCGGGGAGCTGTTTTTT. The encoded protein is CASSLAATGELFF. The V gene is TRBV5-1, the J gene TRBJ2-2; D gene unclear. Trimming shortened V by 0 bases and J by 5 bases, and 5 bases separated the two germline ends. This CDR3 spans 13 amino acids. The germline CDR1 and CDR2 sequences are SGHRS and YFSETQ.

In DNA, the CDR3 is TGTGCCAGCAGCTGGGGGCTTACCTACGAGCAGTACTTC. Translation gives CASSWGLTYEQYF. The genes are TRBV5-4 and TRBJ2-7, with TRBD1 as a possible D gene (6 bases). Trimming stripped 3 bases from V and 2 bases from J, with 9 bases between. The CDR3 has 13 residues. Germline assignment: CDR1 SGHNT and CDR2 YYREEE (reference sequence).

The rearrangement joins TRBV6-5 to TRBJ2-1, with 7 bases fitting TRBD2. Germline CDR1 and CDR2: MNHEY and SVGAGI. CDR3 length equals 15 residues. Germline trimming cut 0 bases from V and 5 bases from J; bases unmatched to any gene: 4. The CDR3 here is CASSYSRLADNEQFF. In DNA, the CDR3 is TGTGCCAGCAGTTACTCGAGACTAGCAGACAATGAGCAGTTCTTC.

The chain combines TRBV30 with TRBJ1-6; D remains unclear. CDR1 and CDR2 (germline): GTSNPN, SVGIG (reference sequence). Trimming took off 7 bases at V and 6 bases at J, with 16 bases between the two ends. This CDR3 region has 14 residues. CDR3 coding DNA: TGTGCCTCCCGCGGGGATAGTCTTAATTCACCCCTCCACTTT. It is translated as CASRGDSLNSPLHF.

For the CDR3, the DNA is TGTGCCAGCAGACTTAGCGGGCGTAGCTACGAGCAGTACTTC. This sequence encodes CASRLSGRSYEQYF. The rearrangement uses TRBV6-5 and TRBJ2-7; 7 nucleotides match TRBD2. Trimming cost V 6 bases and J 3 bases; bases outside gene matches: 8. From germline, CDR1 is MNHEY and CDR2 SVGAGI. The CDR3 length is 14 residues.

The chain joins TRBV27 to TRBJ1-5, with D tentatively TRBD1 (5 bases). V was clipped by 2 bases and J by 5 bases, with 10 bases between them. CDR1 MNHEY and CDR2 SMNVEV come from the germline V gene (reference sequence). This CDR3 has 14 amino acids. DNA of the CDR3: TGTGCCAGCAGTTTACGAGGGGAGGATCAGCCCCAGCATTTT. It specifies CASSLRGEDQPQHF.

CDR3 sequence: CASSLLSSSGQPQHF. CDR3 bases: TGTGCCAGCAGCTTACTCTCTTCATCGGGTCAGCCCCAGCATTTT. The V call is TRBV7-2, the J call TRBJ1-5, with unresolved D. Germline V gene sequence: CDR1 SGHTA, CDR2 FQGNSA. Trimming took off 2 bases at V and 6 bases at J, with 14 bases between the two ends. CDR3 size: 15 residues.

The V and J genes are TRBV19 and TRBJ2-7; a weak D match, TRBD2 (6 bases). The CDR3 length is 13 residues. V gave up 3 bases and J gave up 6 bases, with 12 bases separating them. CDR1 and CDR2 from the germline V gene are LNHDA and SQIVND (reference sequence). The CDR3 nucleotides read TGTGCCAGTAGTATTTCCCGGGGGAGCGAGCAGTACTTC. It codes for CASSISRGSEQYF.

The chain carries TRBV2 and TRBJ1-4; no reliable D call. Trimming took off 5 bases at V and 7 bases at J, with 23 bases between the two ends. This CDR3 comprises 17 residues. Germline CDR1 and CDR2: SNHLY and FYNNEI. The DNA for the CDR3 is TGTGCCAGCAGTCCCCCGCCCGGCCAAAATGGGAGTGAAAAACTGTTTTTT. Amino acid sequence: CASSPPPGQNGSEKLFF.